Listed below are T cell receptor beta chains from one sample, sequenced in a study of yellow fever vaccine responses in identical twins. TCRdb itself ran the RT-PCR reads through MiXCR, one entry per CDR3 protein. The sample holds about 9,000 distinct CDR3 sequences, approximately 80% seen once. This specimen was T cells from blood (PBMCs), unsorted or a sorted subset (not recorded which), taken before or after yellow fever vaccination (not recorded which). The receptors stem from a woman between 18 and 29 years old who received the yellow fever vaccine. The CDR3 runs from the conserved cysteine through the conserved F or W. The D gene is left open where the match is weak. Clone size, where shown, is once, few, many, or a class for clones that have expanded.

j_call,d_call,v_call,clone_size,cdr3_nt,cdr3_aa
TRBJ1-2,.,TRBV21-1,.,TGTGCCAGCAGCAGCCTCACGGGACAGGGGTATGGCTACACCTTC,CASSSLTGQGYGYTF
TRBJ2-7,TRBD2,TRBV5-4,.,TGTGCCAGCAGCTTGGCCGGGGGGACTACCTCCTTCTACGAGCAGTACTTC,CASSLAGGTTSFYEQYF
TRBJ2-2,TRBD1,TRBV14,.,TGTGCCAGCAGCTCGGGACAGGGCTTCACCGGGGAGCTGTTTTTT,CASSSGQGFTGELFF
TRBJ1-1,.,TRBV10-3,few,TGTGCCATCAGTATCGTGGGTACGAAGAACACTGAAGCTTTCTTT,CAISIVGTKNTEAFF
TRBJ2-4,TRBD1,TRBV2,.,TGTGCCAGCAGTGAAGGACAGGGTGGGAACATTCAGTACTTC,CASSEGQGGNIQYF
TRBJ2-6,.,TRBV6-5,.,TGTGCCAGCAGTTCACAGGGTTCTGGGGCCAACGTCCTGACTTTC,CASSSQGSGANVLTF
TRBJ2-3,.,TRBV12-3/TRBV12-4,few,TGTGCCAGCAGCCCGCTTTTTAGCGGCACAGATACGCAGTATTTT,CASSPLFSGTDTQYF
TRBJ2-5,TRBD1,TRBV29-1,.,TGCAGCGTTACACCAGGGGGCGTGGAGACCCAGTACTTC,CSVTPGGVETQYF
TRBJ1-1,.,TRBV19,.,TGTGCCAGTAAAAGGGGAGAGAACACTGAAGCTTTCTTT,CASKRGENTEAFF
TRBJ2-5,.,TRBV13,.,TGTGCCAGCGCCAACCAGGCCTTGGAGACCCAGTACTTC,CASANQALETQYF
TRBJ2-5,TRBD2,TRBV3-1,.,TGTGCCAGCAGCCAAGATCCCCTAGCGGGAGCCAGAAAGACCCAGTACTTC,CASSQDPLAGARKTQYF